The 27 T cell receptor beta chains presented below share a single source sample, sequenced in a study of blood T cell repertoires in COVID-19. Produced via immunoSEQ multiplex PCR; TCRdb's table is partial and in-frame only. Here the sample spans more than 150,000 clones, nearly 80% being singletons. The sample comprised PBMCs or T cells enriched from blood (not recorded which). Every receptor here comes from a man aged 55 to 70 who had been exposed to COVID-19.

This clone showed up just a few times. The chain employs TRBV6-5 and TRBJ1-3; tentative D call: TRBD1 (6 bases). This CDR3 region has 15 residues. Trimming stripped 7 bases from V and 2 bases from J, with 15 bases between. Germline lookup yields CDR1 MNHEY and CDR2 SVGAGI. In nucleotides, the CDR3 is TGTGCCAGCACTTTTTCTAGGGACACTGGAAACACCATATATTTT. It encodes CASTFSRDTGNTIYF.

The J gene is TRBJ2-5, the V gene TRBV9; TRBD2 agrees at 13 bases. J gave up 5 bases and V 2 bases, and 6 bases lay outside the gene matches. Germline lookup yields CDR1 SGDLS and CDR2 YYNGEE. The CDR3 has 16 amino acids. CDR3: CASSVGLAGVEETQYF. CDR3 in DNA: TGTGCCAGCAGCGTCGGACTAGCGGGAGTAGAGGAGACCCAGTACTTC.

V is TRBV14 and J is TRBJ1-6; D possibly corresponds to TRBD1 (5 bases). Germline-derived CDR1 and CDR2 are SGHDN and FVKESK. The CDR3 runs 13 residues. V shed 2 bases and J shed 9 bases, with 8 bases lying between them. The chain's CDR3 is CASSQQTVSPLHF. CDR3 DNA sequence: TGTGCCAGCAGCCAACAGACAGTTTCACCCCTCCACTTT.

At least ten counts were recorded for this clone. The gene calls are TRBV19 and TRBJ1-3, with unresolved D. This CDR3 comprises 13 residues. CDR1 LNHDA and CDR2 SQIVND come from the germline V gene (reference sequence). Trimming took 3 bases from V and 4 from J, leaving 7 bases between them. The CDR3 DNA is TGTGCCAGTAGTATGAAGGAGGGAAACACCATATATTTT. Its protein is CASSMKEGNTIYF.

V and J are TRBV5-1 and TRBJ2-1; 8 bases align to TRBD2. The CDR3 sequence is 18 residues long. Unmatched junction bases numbered 15, after V lost 0 bases and J lost 7 bases. CDR1 is SGHRS, CDR2 YFSETQ, per germline. The CDR3, as DNA: TGCGCCAGCAGCTTGGCCTTAGGATCAGCGGGAGTAGGGAATGAGCAGTTCTTC. It codes for CASSLALGSAGVGNEQFF.

The CDR3 loop reads CASSRGTSGYNEQFF. CDR3 nucleotide sequence: TGTGCCAGCAGCCGCGGGACTAGCGGTTACAATGAGCAGTTCTTC. The chain has TRBV7-2 and TRBJ2-1; 11 nucleotides agree with TRBD2. The CDR3 covers 15 residues. Trimming took 5 bases from V and 4 from J; bases not matched to a gene: 4. Germline lookup yields CDR1 SGHTA and CDR2 FQGNSA.

For the CDR3, the DNA is TGTGCCAGCAGCCTCGAGAGATACCAAGAGACCCAGTACTTC. This encodes CASSLERYQETQYF. The chain uses TRBV7-2 and TRBJ2-5; no clear D gene. This CDR3 spans 14 amino acids. Germline CDR1 reads SGHTA; CDR2 reads FQGNSA. V lost 5 bases to trimming and J lost 0 bases, with 10 bases between them.

V and J are TRBV3-1 (or the pseudogene TRBV3-2) and TRBJ1-2; no firm D call. Trimming cost V 3 bases and J 6 bases, with 8 bases left between them. CDR3 size: 12 residues. The germline CDR1 and CDR2 sequences are LGHDT and YNNKEL (reference sequence). As DNA, the CDR3 is TGTGCCAGCAGCCATATTGCGGATGGCTACACCTTC. Protein product: CASSHIADGYTF.

The V and J genes are TRBV3-1 (or the pseudogene TRBV3-2) and TRBJ2-5; D perhaps matches TRBD2 (6 bases). This CDR3 contains 18 residues. CDR1 and CDR2 from the germline V gene are LGHDT and YNNKEL (reference sequence). The germline V and J ends were trimmed by 1 base and 2 bases, with 20 bases remaining between them. Here the CDR3 reads CASSQGPVRGSSQETQYF. CDR3 sequence (DNA): TGTGCCAGCAGCCAAGGACCAGTGCGGGGCTCCTCACAAGAGACCCAGTACTTC.

This clone has only one observation. This chain uses TRBV19 with TRBJ2-5, with 12 bases matching TRBD2. This CDR3 spans 16 amino acids. Trimming cost V 3 bases and J 3 bases; bases outside gene matches: 5. Germline CDR1 reads LNHDA; CDR2 reads SQIVND (reference sequence). CDR3 nucleotides: TGTGCCAGTAGTATTTCTAGCGGGAGGGGGGAAGAGACCCAGTACTTC. It translates to CASSISSGRGEETQYF.

The chain couples TRBV27 to TRBJ2-3; the D gene is possibly TRBD1 (6 bases). Germline V gives CDR1 MNHEY, CDR2 SMNVEV (reference sequence). The CDR3 sequence is 14 residues long. V lost 5 bases and J 5 bases, leaving 14 bases between the germline ends. Here the CDR3 reads CASSLTGPGDTQYF. DNA of the CDR3: TGTGCCAGCAGTCTCACAGGGCCCGGAGATACGCAGTATTTT.

The genes are TRBV30 and TRBJ2-5, with D perhaps matching TRBD1 (5 bases). Germline assignment: CDR1 GTSNPN and CDR2 SVGIG (reference sequence). Deletions cut 1 base from V and 5 bases from J, with 8 bases between. The CDR3 sequence is 12 residues long. The CDR3 protein is CAWSGGSETQYF. The CDR3 DNA is TGTGCCTGGAGTGGGGGCTCTGAGACCCAGTACTTC.

CDR3: CASSEVLGQGGATEAFF. The CDR3 DNA is TGTGCCAGCAGCGAGGTTCTGGGACAGGGGGGTGCCACTGAAGCTTTCTTT. The gene calls are TRBV11-3 and TRBJ1-1, with 11 bases that match TRBD1. The CDR3 totals 17 residues. The V and J ends lost 5 bases and 4 bases, in that order; junction bases with no gene match: 12. Germline assignment: CDR1 SGHNT and CDR2 YENEEA.

This clone showed up just a few times. The chain couples TRBV5-1 to TRBJ2-6; a weak D match, TRBD1 (6 bases). The length of the CDR3 is 17 residues. Trimming shortened V by 4 bases and J by 0 bases, and 14 bases separated the two germline ends. The germline V gene has CDR1 SGHRS and CDR2 YFSETQ. The CDR3 DNA reads TGCGCCAGCAGCGCAATACAGGGCTTCTCTGGGGCCAACGTCCTGACTTTC. This gives the protein CASSAIQGFSGANVLTF.

V gene TRBV4-1 combines with J gene TRBJ1-6, with 7 bases matching TRBD1. V shed 4 bases, J shed 5 bases, and the junction held 2 bases outside the gene matches. Germline V CDR1 and CDR2: MGHRA, YSYEKL. The CDR3 totals 14 residues. CDR3 DNA: TGCGCCAGCAGCCCGGACAGGAATAATTCACCCCTCCACTTT. Protein sequence: CASSPDRNNSPLHF.

The chain joins TRBV5-6 to TRBJ2-3; D might be TRBD1 (6 bases). Trimming cost V 1 base and J 2 bases, with 11 bases left between them. CDR3 length: 15 amino acids. Germline V gene data show CDR1 as SGHDT and CDR2 as YYEEEE. In DNA, the CDR3 is TGTGCCAGCAGCTTGCAGGGGATCGTCACAGATACGCAGTATTTT. This encodes CASSLQGIVTDTQYF.

The genes are TRBV30 and TRBJ2-1, with 8 bases matching TRBD1. CDR3 length: 15 amino acids. The ends lost 1 base at V and 3 bases at J; junction bases unmatched: 5. The V gene's germline CDR1 is GTSNPN and CDR2 SVGIG (reference sequence). The CDR3 nucleotides are TGTGCCTGGAGTGGGGGGACAGGTAACTACAATGAGCAGTTCTTC. As protein: CAWSGGTGNYNEQFF.

This rearrangement joins TRBV7-3 to TRBJ1-1; D ambiguous. V was pared by 0 bases and J by 3 bases, with 5 bases between. From germline, CDR1 is SGHTA and CDR2 FQGTGA. The CDR3 length is 13 residues. CDR3 in DNA: TGTGCCAGCAGCTTAACAGCTGACACTGAAGCTTTCTTT. It specifies CASSLTADTEAFF.

The rearrangement uses TRBV27 and TRBJ2-5; TRBD2 agrees at 7 bases. CDR1 is MNHEY, CDR2 SMNVEV, per germline (reference sequence). The CDR3 is 12 residues long. With V trimmed by 8 bases and J by 3 bases, 3 bases remained unmatched. The CDR3 DNA reads TGTGCCAGCGGGCTAGCGGAAGAGACCCAGTACTTC. Translated: CASGLAEETQYF.

The CDR3 loop reads CASEGVQGAEKTQYF. The CDR3 DNA reads TGCGCCAGCGAGGGGGTACAGGGGGCTGAGAAGACCCAGTACTTC. V is TRBV5-1 and J is TRBJ2-5; 9 bases are shared with TRBD1. The germline CDR1 and CDR2 sequences are SGHRS and YFSETQ. The CDR3 runs 15 residues. The junction had 13 bases not matched to a gene; V was cut back by 7 bases and J by 6 bases.

The genes are TRBV9 and TRBJ1-2; D possibly corresponds to TRBD1 (6 bases). Germline CDR1 is SGDLS and CDR2 is YYNGEE. Trimming took 3 bases from V and 4 from J, leaving 25 bases between them. There are 18 residues in the CDR3. This CDR3 is CASSAGALQGYSSYGYTF. The CDR3 nucleotides are TGTGCCAGCAGCGCCGGGGCCTTACAGGGCTACAGCTCCTATGGCTACACCTTC.

This clone was observed a few times. The chain recombines TRBV5-1 with TRBJ1-1, with TRBD1 matching over 8 bases. The trim removed 0 bases at V and 2 bases at J, leaving 6 bases unmatched. The CDR3 is 16 residues long. CDR1 and CDR2 from the germline V gene are SGHRS and YFSETQ. The CDR3 loop reads CASSLDPGQVNTEAFF. The CDR3 DNA reads as TGCGCCAGCAGCTTGGATCCGGGACAGGTAAACACTGAAGCTTTCTTT.

The J gene is TRBJ2-3, the V gene TRBV27, with 7 bases aligning to TRBD2. The CDR3 loop spans 15 amino acids. The V gene end was trimmed by 3 bases and the J gene end by 4 bases; junction bases not matched to a gene: 7. Germline CDR1 is MNHEY and CDR2 is SMNVEV (reference sequence). CDR3 in amino acids: CASSLAGVIPDTQYF. CDR3 DNA: TGTGCCAGCAGTTTGGCGGGAGTGATCCCAGATACGCAGTATTTT.

Notes on this clone: The junction and the germline gene differ at one end; a read error may be behind it. The chain recombines TRBV2 with TRBJ1-5; 7 positions agree with TRBD1. This CDR3 spans 15 amino acids. Germline values: CDR1 SNHLY, CDR2 FYNNEI. The CDR3 loop is CSSREEGGLNQPQHF. The CDR3 DNA reads TGTTCCAGCAGAGAGGAAGGGGGCCTCAATCAGCCCCAGCATTTT.

The CDR3 is CSASYRYNEQFF. The CDR3, as DNA: TGCAGTGCTAGTTACAGATACAATGAGCAGTTCTTC. V usage is TRBV20-1 and J usage is TRBJ2-1; D unclear. Trimming removed 3 bases from V and 4 bases from J, with 7 bases in between. This CDR3 region has 12 residues. Germline V gives CDR1 DFQATT, CDR2 SNEGSKA (reference sequence).

The J gene is TRBJ2-7, the V gene TRBV30; 9 nucleotides match TRBD1. Looked up from germline, CDR1 is GTSNPN and CDR2 is SVGIG (reference sequence). CDR3 length equals 14 residues. V was pared by 3 bases and J by 7 bases, with 10 bases of the junction left unmatched. The CDR3 is CAWSNPGTGREQYF. The CDR3, as DNA: TGTGCCTGGAGCAACCCCGGGACAGGGCGGGAGCAGTACTTC.

CDR3 nucleotides: TGCAGTGCTTTAGCCTATGGCTACACCTTC. Protein sequence: CSALAYGYTF. V and J are TRBV20-1 and TRBJ1-2, with no clear D. V was shortened by 5 bases and J by 4 bases, with 5 bases between the two germline ends. Germline V lookup: CDR1 DFQATT, CDR2 SNEGSKA (reference sequence). This CDR3 has 10 residues.